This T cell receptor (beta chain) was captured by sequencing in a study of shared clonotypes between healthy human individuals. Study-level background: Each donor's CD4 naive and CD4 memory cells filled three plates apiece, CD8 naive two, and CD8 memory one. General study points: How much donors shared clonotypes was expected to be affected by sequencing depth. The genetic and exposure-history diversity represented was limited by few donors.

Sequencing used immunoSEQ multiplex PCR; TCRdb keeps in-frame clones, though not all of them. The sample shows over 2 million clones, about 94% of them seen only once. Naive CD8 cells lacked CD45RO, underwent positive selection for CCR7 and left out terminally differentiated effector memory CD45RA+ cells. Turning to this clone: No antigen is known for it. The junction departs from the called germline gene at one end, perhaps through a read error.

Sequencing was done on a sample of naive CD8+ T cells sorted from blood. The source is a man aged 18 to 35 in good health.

CDR3 nucleotides: TGTGCTAGCAGCCCTGAGGGACATGTTATGGACTATGGCTACACCTTC. It specifies CASSPEGHVMDYGYTF. The rearrangement links TRBV7-7 to TRBJ1-2, with D maybe TRBD1 (6 bases). The CDR3 runs 16 residues. CDR1 and CDR2 from the germline V gene are SSHAT and FNYEAQ (reference sequence).